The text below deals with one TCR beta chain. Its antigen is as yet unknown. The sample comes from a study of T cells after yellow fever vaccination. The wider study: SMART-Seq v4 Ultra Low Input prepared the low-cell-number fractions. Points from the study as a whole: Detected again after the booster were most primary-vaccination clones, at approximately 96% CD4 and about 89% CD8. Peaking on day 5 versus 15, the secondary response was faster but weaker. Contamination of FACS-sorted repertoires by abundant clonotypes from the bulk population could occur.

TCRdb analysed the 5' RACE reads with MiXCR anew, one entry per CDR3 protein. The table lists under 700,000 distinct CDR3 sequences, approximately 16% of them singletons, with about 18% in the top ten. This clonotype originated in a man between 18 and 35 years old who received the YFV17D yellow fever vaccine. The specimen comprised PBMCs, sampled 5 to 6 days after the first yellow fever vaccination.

CDR3 sequence reads: CASSFRDANTGELFF. The CDR3 region has the DNA TGTGCCAGCAGCTTCAGGGACGCGAACACCGGGGAGCTGTTTTTT. The genes are TRBV7-8 and TRBJ2-2; perhaps D is TRBD1 or TRBD2 (5 bases each). V gave up 3 bases and J gave up 0 bases, with 8 bases separating them. The CDR3 covers 15 residues. Looked up from germline, CDR1 is SGHVS and CDR2 is FQNEAQ.